The clone carrying this T cell receptor beta chain was recorded at least ten times. The sample originates from a study of T cell repertoires in cytomegalovirus infection. TCRdb re-called the reads with MiXCR, one entry per CDR3 protein. Of 200,000 to 300,000 distinct CDR3 sequences listed, roughly 15% are singletons. Germline-derived CDR1 and CDR2 are SGHTA and FQGTGA. The CDR3 runs 16 residues. Trimming cost V 0 bases and J 3 bases, with 11 bases left between them. Sequencing was performed on PBMCs. V and J are TRBV7-3 and TRBJ2-2; D may be TRBD1 or TRBD2 (5 bases each). This receptor was taken from a human donor in good health (CMV status not recorded). Some clones in this sample may be carry-over from other donors' samples. DNA of the CDR3: TGTGCCAGCAGCTTAACAGGGACCACGGACACCGGGGAGCTGTTTTTT. This encodes CASSLTGTTDTGELFF.